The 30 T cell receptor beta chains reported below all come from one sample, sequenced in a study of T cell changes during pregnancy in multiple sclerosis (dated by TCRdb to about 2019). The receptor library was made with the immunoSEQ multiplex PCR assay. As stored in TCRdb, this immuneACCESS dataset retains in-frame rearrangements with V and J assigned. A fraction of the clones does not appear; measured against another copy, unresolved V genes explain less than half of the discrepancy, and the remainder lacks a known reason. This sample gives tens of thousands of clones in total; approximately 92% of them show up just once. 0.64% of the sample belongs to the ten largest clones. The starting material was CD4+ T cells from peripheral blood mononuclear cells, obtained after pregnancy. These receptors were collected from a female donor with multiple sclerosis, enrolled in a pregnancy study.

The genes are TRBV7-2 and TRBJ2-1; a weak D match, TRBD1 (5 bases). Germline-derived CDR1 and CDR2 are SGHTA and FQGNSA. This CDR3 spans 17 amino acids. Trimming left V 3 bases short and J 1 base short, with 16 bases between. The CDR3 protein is CASSLQGTPNSYNEQFF. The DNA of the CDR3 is TGTGCCAGCAGCTTGCAGGGTACTCCCAATTCCTACAATGAGCAGTTCTTC.

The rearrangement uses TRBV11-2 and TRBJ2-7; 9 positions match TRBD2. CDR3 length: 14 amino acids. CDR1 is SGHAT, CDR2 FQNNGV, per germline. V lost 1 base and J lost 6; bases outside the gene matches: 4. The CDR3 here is CASSLVAGVLEQYF. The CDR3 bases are TGTGCCAGCAGCTTAGTAGCGGGGGTCCTCGAGCAGTACTTC.

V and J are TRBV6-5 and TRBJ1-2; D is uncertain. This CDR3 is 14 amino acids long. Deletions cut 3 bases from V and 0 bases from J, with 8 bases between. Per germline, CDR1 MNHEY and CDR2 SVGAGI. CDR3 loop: CASSYISANYGYTF. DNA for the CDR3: TGTGCCAGCAGTTATATCTCAGCTAACTATGGCTACACCTTC.

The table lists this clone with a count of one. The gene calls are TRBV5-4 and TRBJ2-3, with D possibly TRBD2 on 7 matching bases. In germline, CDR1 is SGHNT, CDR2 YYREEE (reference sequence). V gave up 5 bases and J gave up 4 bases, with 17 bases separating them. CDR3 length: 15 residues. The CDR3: CASSPGGRDPDTQYF. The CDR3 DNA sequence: TGTGCCAGCAGTCCGGGGGGCCGAGATCCAGATACGCAGTATTTT.

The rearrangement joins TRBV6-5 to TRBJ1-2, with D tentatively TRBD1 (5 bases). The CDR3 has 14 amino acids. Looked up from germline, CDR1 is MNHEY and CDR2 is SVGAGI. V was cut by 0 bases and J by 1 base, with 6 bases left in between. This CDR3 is CASSYSGGNYGYTF. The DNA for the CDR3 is TGTGCCAGCAGTTACTCGGGGGGTAACTATGGCTACACCTTC.

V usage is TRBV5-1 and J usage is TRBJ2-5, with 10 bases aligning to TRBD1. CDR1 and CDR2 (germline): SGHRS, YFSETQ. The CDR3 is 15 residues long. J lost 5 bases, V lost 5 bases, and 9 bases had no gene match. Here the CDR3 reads CASRPRTGGMETQYF. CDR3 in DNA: TGCGCCAGCAGACCCAGGACAGGGGGGATGGAGACCCAGTACTTC.

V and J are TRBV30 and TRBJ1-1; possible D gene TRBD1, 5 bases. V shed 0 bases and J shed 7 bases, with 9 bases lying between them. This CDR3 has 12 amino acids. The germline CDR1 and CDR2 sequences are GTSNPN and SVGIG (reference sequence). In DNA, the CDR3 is TGTGCCTGGAGTGTAAGTAGGGGTGAAGCTTTCTTT. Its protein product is CAWSVSRGEAFF.

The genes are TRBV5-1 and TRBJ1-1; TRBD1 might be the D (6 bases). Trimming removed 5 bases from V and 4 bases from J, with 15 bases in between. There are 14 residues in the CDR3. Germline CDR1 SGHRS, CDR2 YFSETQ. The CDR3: CASRRGGSGTEAFF. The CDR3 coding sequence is TGCGCCAGCAGGAGGGGGGGGAGCGGCACTGAAGCTTTCTTT. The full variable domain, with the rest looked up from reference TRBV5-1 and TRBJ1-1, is KAGVTQTPRYLIKTRGQQVTLSCSPISGHRSVSWYQQTPGQGLQFLFEYFSETQRNKGNFPGRFSGRQFSNSRSEMNVSTLELGDSALYLCASRRGGSGTEAFFGQGTRLTVV.

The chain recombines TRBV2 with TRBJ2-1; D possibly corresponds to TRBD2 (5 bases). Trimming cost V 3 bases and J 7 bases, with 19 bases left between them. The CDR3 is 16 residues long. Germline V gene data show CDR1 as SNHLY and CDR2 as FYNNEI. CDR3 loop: CASSDSPGYIPNEQFF. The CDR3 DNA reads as TGTGCCAGCAGTGACTCCCCGGGGTATATCCCGAATGAGCAGTTCTTC.

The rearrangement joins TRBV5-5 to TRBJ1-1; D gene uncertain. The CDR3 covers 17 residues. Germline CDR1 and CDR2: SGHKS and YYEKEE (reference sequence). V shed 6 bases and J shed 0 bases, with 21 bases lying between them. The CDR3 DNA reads TGTGCCAGCATCATCTTCATTACGGGATCCCTGAACACTGAAGCTTTCTTT. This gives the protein CASIIFITGSLNTEAFF.

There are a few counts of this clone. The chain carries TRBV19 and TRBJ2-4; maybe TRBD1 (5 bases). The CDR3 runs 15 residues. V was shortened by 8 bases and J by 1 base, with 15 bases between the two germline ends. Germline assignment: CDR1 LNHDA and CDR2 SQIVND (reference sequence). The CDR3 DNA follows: TGTGCCAGTCAAACAGGAAGGGTGGCCAAAAACATTCAGTACTTC. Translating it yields CASQTGRVAKNIQYF.

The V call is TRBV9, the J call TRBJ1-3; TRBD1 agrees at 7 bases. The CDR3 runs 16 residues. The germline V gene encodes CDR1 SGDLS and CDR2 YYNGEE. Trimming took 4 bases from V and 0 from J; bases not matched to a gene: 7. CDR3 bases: TGTGCCAGCAGCCCTCGCGGGGACAGCTCTGGAAACACCATATATTTT. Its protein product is CASSPRGDSSGNTIYF.

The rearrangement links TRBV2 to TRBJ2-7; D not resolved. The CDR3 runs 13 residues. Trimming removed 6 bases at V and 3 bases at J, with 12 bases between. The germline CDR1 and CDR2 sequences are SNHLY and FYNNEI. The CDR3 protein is CASSPGSYYEQYF. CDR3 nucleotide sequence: TGTGCCAGCAGCCCCGGGTCGTACTACGAGCAGTACTTC. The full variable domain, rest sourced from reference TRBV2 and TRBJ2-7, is EPEVTQTPSHQVTQMGQEVILRCVPISNHLYFYWYRQILGQKVEFLVSFYNNEISEKSEIFDDQFSVERPDGSNFTLKIRSTKLEDSAMYFCASSPGSYYEQYFGPGTRLTVT.

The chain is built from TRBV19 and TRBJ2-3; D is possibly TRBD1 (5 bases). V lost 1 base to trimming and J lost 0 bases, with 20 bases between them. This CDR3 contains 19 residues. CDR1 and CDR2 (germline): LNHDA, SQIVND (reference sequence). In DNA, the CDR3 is TGTGCCAGTAGTATAGCCACCCCGTGGCGGACAACTAGCACAGATACGCAGTATTTT. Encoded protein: CASSIATPWRTTSTDTQYF.

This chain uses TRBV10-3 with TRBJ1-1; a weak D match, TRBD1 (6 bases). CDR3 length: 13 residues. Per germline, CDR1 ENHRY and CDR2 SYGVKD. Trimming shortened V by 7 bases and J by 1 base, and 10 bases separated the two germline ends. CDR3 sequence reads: CAITGQPNTEAFF. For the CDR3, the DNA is TGTGCCATCACCGGACAGCCGAACACTGAAGCTTTCTTT.

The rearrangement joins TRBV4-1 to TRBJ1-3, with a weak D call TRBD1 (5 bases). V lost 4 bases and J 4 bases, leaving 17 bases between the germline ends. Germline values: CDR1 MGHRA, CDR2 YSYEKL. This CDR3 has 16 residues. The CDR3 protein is CASSPSGSGLGNTIYF. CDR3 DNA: TGCGCCAGCAGCCCATCCGGCTCGGGACTAGGAAACACCATATATTTT.

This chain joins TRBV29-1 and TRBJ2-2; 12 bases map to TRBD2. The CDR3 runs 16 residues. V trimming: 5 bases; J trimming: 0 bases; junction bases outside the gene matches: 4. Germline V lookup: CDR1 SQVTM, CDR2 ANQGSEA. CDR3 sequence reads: CSVLGLAGPNTGELFF. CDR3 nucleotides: TGCAGCGTTCTGGGACTAGCGGGCCCGAACACCGGGGAGCTGTTTTTT.

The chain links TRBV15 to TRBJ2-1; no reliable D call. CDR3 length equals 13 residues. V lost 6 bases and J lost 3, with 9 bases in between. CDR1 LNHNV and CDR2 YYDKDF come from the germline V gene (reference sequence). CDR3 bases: TGTGCCACCAGTCGCCAGAACTACAATGAGCAGTTCTTC. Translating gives CATSRQNYNEQFF.

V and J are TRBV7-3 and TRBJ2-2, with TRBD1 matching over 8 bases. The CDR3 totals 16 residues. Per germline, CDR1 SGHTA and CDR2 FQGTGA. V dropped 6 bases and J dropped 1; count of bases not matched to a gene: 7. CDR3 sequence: CASSPTGTGNTGELFF. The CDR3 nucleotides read TGTGCCAGCAGTCCGACCGGGACAGGGAACACCGGGGAGCTGTTTTTT.

The CDR3 bases are TGCAGCGCTCAAGGGGGGGCCAGAACGCAGACCCAGTACTTC. It specifies CSAQGGARTQTQYF. The chain is built from TRBV29-1 and TRBJ2-5, with D possibly TRBD2 on 7 matching bases. The germline V and J ends were trimmed by 7 bases and 6 bases, with 21 bases remaining between them. The length of the CDR3 is 14 residues. Germline V gives CDR1 SQVTM, CDR2 ANQGSEA.

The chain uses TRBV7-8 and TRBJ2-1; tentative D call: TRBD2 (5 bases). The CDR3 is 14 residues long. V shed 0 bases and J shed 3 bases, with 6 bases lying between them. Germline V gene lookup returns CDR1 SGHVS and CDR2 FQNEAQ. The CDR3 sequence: CASSLAEVYNEQFF. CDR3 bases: TGTGCCAGCAGCTTAGCGGAGGTCTACAATGAGCAGTTCTTC.

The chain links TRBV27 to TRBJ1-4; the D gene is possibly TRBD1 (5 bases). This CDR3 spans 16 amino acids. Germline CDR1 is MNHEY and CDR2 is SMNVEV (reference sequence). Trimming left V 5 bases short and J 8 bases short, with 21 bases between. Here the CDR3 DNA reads TGTGCCAGCAGTCCCTCCCCCTGGGGGGAAGGGGAAAAACTGTTTTTT. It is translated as CASSPSPWGEGEKLFF. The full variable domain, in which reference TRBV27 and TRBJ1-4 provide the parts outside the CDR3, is EAQVTQNPRYLITVTGKKLTVTCSQNMNHEYMSWYRQDPGLGLRQIYYSMNVEVTDKGDVPEGYKVSRKEKRNFPLILESPSPNQTSLYFCASSPSPWGEGEKLFFGSGTQLSVL.

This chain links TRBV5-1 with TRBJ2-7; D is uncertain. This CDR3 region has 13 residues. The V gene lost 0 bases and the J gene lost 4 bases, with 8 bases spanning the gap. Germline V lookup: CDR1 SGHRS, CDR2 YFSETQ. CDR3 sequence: CASSLGKAYEQYF. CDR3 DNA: TGCGCCAGCAGCTTGGGCAAAGCTTACGAGCAGTACTTC. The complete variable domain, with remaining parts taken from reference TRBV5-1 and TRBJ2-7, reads KAGVTQTPRYLIKTRGQQVTLSCSPISGHRSVSWYQQTPGQGLQFLFEYFSETQRNKGNFPGRFSGRQFSNSRSEMNVSTLELGDSALYLCASSLGKAYEQYFGPGTRLTVT.

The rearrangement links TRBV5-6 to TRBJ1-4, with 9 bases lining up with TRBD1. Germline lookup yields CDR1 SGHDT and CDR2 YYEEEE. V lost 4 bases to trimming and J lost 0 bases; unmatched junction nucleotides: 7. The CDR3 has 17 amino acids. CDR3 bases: TGTGCCAGCAGCGGAAACAGGGGGCGGGCAACTAATGAAAAACTGTTTTTT. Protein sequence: CASSGNRGRATNEKLFF.

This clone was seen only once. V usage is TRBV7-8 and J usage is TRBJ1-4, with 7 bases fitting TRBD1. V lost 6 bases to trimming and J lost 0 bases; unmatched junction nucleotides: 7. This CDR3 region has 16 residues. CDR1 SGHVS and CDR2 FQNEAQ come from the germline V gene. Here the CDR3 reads CASRPRGTATNEKLFF. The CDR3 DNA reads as TGTGCCAGCAGACCCCGAGGGACAGCAACTAATGAAAAACTGTTTTTT.

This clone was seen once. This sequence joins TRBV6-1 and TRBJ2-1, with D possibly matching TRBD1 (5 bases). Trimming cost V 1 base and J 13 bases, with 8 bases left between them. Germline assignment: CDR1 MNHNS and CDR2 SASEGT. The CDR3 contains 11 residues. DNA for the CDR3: TGTGCCAGCAGTGAAGTGGGGCCCCAGTTCTTC. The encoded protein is CASSEVGPQFF.

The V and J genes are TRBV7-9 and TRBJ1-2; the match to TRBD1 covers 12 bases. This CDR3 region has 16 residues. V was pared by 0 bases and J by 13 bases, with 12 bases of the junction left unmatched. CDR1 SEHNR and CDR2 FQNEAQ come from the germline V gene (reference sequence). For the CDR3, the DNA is TGTGCCAGCAGCTTAGCGACGGGGACAGGGGGCTATTTGCTCACCTTC. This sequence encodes CASSLATGTGGYLLTF.

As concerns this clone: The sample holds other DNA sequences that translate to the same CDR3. The CDR3 coding sequence is TGTGCCAGCAGTGAGCGGGGGAATCAGCCCCAGCATTTT. Amino acid sequence: CASSERGNQPQHF. This chain links TRBV6-1 with TRBJ1-5; D may be TRBD1 (5 bases). Germline CDR1 and CDR2: MNHNS and SASEGT. Deletions cut 3 bases from V and 4 bases from J, with 7 bases between. The CDR3 extends over 13 amino acids.

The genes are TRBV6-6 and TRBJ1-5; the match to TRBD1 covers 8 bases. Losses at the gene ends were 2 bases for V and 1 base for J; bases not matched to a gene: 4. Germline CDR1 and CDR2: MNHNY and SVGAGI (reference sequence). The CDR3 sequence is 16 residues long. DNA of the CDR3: TGTGCCAGCAGTTACCCGAGACAGGGGAGCAATCAGCCCCAGCATTTT. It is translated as CASSYPRQGSNQPQHF.

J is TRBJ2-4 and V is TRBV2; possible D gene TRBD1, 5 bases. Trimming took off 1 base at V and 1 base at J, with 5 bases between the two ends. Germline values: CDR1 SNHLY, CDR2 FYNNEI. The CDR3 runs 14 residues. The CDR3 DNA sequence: TGTGCCAGCAGTGAAGAGGGGGCCAAAAACATTCAGTACTTC. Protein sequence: CASSEEGAKNIQYF. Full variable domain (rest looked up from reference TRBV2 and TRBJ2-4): EPEVTQTPSHQVTQMGQEVILRCVPISNHLYFYWYRQILGQKVEFLVSFYNNEISEKSEIFDDQFSVERPDGSNFTLKIRSTKLEDSAMYFCASSEEGAKNIQYFGAGTRLSVL.